This T cell receptor beta chain was profiled in a study of vaccination effects on CD4 cells after COVID-19. Study background: Participants completed two doses of the BNT162b2 or mRNA-1273 vaccine.

Trimming removed 6 bases at V and 4 bases at J, with 13 bases between. Germline CDR1 and CDR2: MNHEY and SVGAGI. The CDR3 has 13 amino acids. Study conclusions and caveats: Healthy vaccinees' vaccine-induced clones included only 1 of 255 that recognized common cold coronaviruses.

The authors isolated CD4+ T cells after about 10 days of culture. With respect to this clone: Its matching antigen is unknown.

Sequencing was performed with immunoSEQ multiplex PCR; in TCRdb, only in-frame clones are kept and a portion is missing. This sample has 70,000 or so clones; roughly three quarters occur once, and the top ten carry about 2%. The chain combines TRBV6-5 with TRBJ2-7; a weak D match, TRBD1 (6 bases). This specimen was CD4+ T cells from PBMCs cultured without peptide, taken before COVID-19 vaccination. This clonotype was obtained from a human donor who received a COVID-19 vaccine. The CDR3 DNA reads TGTGCCAGCAGCCGAAACAGGGTATACGAGCAGTACGTC. It translates to CASSRNRVYEQYV.